This T cell receptor beta chain comes out of a study of Ad26.COV2.S vaccination and SARS-CoV-2 variants. The CDR3 has 15 amino acids. Germline V gives CDR1 MNHEY, CDR2 SVGAGI. Losses at the gene ends were 3 bases for V and 0 bases for J; bases not matched to a gene: 1. Regarding treatment: 15 to 20 received Ad26.COV2.S at low or high dose, single or two shots; 5 received placebo; per-sample allocation not given. At day 63 after the first vaccine or placebo injection, samples were drawn. The protocol was immunoSEQ multiplex PCR, while the TCRdb copy is restricted to in-frame clones and leaves out a portion. The table shows around 450,000 clones, with 90% occurring only once.

The sequencing used peripheral blood, collected in a trial of Ad26.COV2.S vaccine versus placebo. The source is a person aged 18 to 59 who received the Ad26.COV2.S COVID-19 vaccine or a placebo. The rearrangement uses TRBV6-5 and TRBJ2-2; TRBD1 agrees at 7 bases. The CDR3 loop reads CASSYGTANTGELFF. The CDR3 coding sequence is TGTGCCAGCAGTTATGGGACAGCGAACACCGGGGAGCTGTTTTTT.